The clone carrying this TCR beta chain appeared a few times. The antigen is undetermined. Preparation of the TCRbeta library involved a method that used unique molecular identifiers. TCRdb itself ran the PCR reads through MiXCR, one entry per CDR3 protein. The table lists around 300,000 distinct CDR3 sequences, around 7.3% of them singletons, with 9.1% in the top ten. The CDR3 is 14 residues long. Germline CDR1 DFQATT, CDR2 SNEGSKA (reference sequence). V lost 3 bases, J lost 8 bases, and 6 bases stayed unmatched. This specimen comes from a study of T-cell reconstitution after alpha-beta-depleted transplantation in children. Study-wide points: At the one-year point after transplant, T-cell counts and TCRbeta diversity were found to come mostly from T cells that had been newly produced. At around two months after transplant, the alpha-beta T cells were reportedly derived from several hundred expanded clones that came from non-depleted graft cells.

The rearrangement joins TRBV20-1 to TRBJ2-1, with 11 bases that match TRBD2. This clonotype originated in a female patient younger than 10 who had a stem cell transplant for Fanconi anemia, so the T cells may come from the graft donor. Sequencing was performed on peripheral blood, taken 360 days after TCRalphabeta/CD19-depleted stem cell transplant. The CDR3 DNA reads TGCAGTGCTAGGGTAGCGGGGGGGCCCTATGAGCAGTTCTTC. It specifies CSARVAGGPYEQFF.